This T cell receptor (beta chain) was sequenced during a study of T cell changes during pregnancy in multiple sclerosis. V lost 6 bases and J lost 4; bases outside the gene matches: 9. Per the germline V gene, CDR1 is SEHNR and CDR2 is FQNEAQ (reference sequence). The CDR3 totals 16 residues. Clones were read by immunoSEQ multiplex PCR, and TCRdb kept only the in-frame ones, dropping some. The sample includes around 110,000 clones, about nine tenths of them seen just once. The chain combines TRBV7-9 with TRBJ1-3; 10 nucleotides line up with TRBD1. The sequencing here drew on peripheral blood, taken after pregnancy. The clonotype was recovered from a female donor with multiple sclerosis, enrolled in a pregnancy study. For the CDR3, the DNA is TGTGCCAGCAGTCCCGACAGGGGGCTGGGAGGAAACACCATATATTTT. Amino acids: CASSPDRGLGGNTIYF.